Presented here are 4 T cell receptor beta chains from one specimen sequenced in a study of blood T cell repertoires in COVID-19 (dated by TCRdb to 2018 to 2021). The library was built by means of the immunoSEQ multiplex PCR assay. TCRdb stores this immuneACCESS table with in-frame sequences only. Part of the clones is absent; in the studies checked, under half of the shortfall reflects unresolved V genes, and no reason is known for the rest. The sample table contains under 300,000 clones; only one count was recorded for roughly 90% of them. In total, the top ten clones hold around 12% of the sample. Sequences were obtained from peripheral blood. The source is a woman aged 30 to 39 with COVID-19, enrolled during active disease.

This chain uses TRBV7-2 with TRBJ2-6; D is perhaps TRBD1 (6 bases). The V end was cut by 3 bases, the J end by 0 bases, with 15 bases between. This CDR3 is 18 amino acids long. Germline CDR1 and CDR2: SGHTA and FQGNSA. The CDR3 loop is CASSFLLGGLSGANVLTF. CDR3 nucleotides: TGTGCCAGCAGCTTTCTTTTAGGGGGTCTCTCTGGGGCCAACGTCCTGACTTTC.

The V call is TRBV7-8, the J call TRBJ2-2; TRBD2 matches 12 bases. With 1 base clipped from V and 0 bases from J, the junction kept 3 bases outside the gene matches. The CDR3 is 18 amino acids. Germline V gives CDR1 SGHVS, CDR2 FQNEAQ. CDR3 amino acids: CASSLVLAGGPNTGELFF. CDR3 in DNA: TGTGCCAGCAGCTTAGTCCTAGCGGGGGGGCCGAACACCGGGGAGCTGTTTTTT.

The count of this clone is one. V gene TRBV10-1 combines with J gene TRBJ1-2; TRBD1 is a possible D gene (6 bases). The CDR3 length is 16 residues. Germline V gives CDR1 WNHNN, CDR2 SYGVQD (reference sequence). Between the trimmed V and J ends, which lost 1 base and 6 bases, there was a span of 18 bases. The CDR3 DNA reads as TGCGCCAGCAGTGAGTTCCCCCAGGGGCTGGAGGATGGCTACACCTTC. This encodes CASSEFPQGLEDGYTF.

This chain links TRBV4-1 with TRBJ2-1; possibly TRBD2 for D (5 bases). Germline V lookup: CDR1 MGHRA, CDR2 YSYEKL. Between the trimmed V and J ends, which lost 1 base and 12 bases, there was a span of 19 bases. The length of the CDR3 is 15 residues. This CDR3 is CASSQAGNNHRRQFF. In DNA, the CDR3 is TGCGCCAGCAGCCAAGCCGGGAATAATCATAGGCGGCAGTTCTTC.